This TCR beta chain was found in a study of spatial heterogeneity in lung cancer. Study context: Across the raw uncorrected reads, a unique TCR and UMI combination was observed, on average, more than ten times.

Individually, TCR cDNA molecules were each labelled with a unique molecular identifier. TCRdb called the 5' RACE reads again in MiXCR, with one record for every CDR3 protein. The sample yields tens of thousands of distinct CDR3 sequences, approximately 8% seen once. This clonotype was counted many times. The time point denotes: sample taken at primary tumor resection. In each case, whole RNA from tumor, nontumor lung or frozen PBMC was sequenced unsorted. The sequencing here drew on PBMCs, taken at surgery. The clonotype was recovered from a male donor with early-stage non-small cell lung cancer.

CDR3 DNA: TGCAGTGCTGTAAACACCGGGACTAGCTGGGATGAGCAGTTCTTC. The encoded protein is CSAVNTGTSWDEQFF. V usage is TRBV20-1 and J usage is TRBJ2-1, with 9 positions matching TRBD2. The V gene's germline CDR1 is DFQATT and CDR2 SNEGSKA (reference sequence). V shed 5 bases, J shed 8 bases, and the junction held 13 bases outside the gene matches. The CDR3 runs 15 residues.